Below are 29 T cell receptor beta chains sequenced from a single sample in a study of blood T cells in healthy people across ages. Together with a sample-barcoded 5' primer, a J-beta primer mix was included in a second PCR lasting roughly 7 to 11 cycles. TCRdb redid the calling of the 5' RACE reads with MiXCR, one entry per CDR3 protein. Among 1.5 million to 2 million distinct CDR3 sequences listed, about 39% were seen once. Specimen: blood. The receptors were sampled from a human donor in good health.

CDR3 amino acids: CSVSGVNCYEQYF. CDR3 coding DNA: TGCAGCGTCTCGGGGGTCAACTGTTACGAGCAGTACTTC. V and J are TRBV29-1 and TRBJ2-4; maybe TRBD2 (6 bases). The better agreement between TRBJ2-7 and the DNA end casts doubt on the J call. Per germline, CDR1 SQVTM and CDR2 ANQGSEA. This CDR3 has 13 amino acids.

This clonotype was seen at least ten times. The junction departs from the called germline gene at one end, perhaps through a read error. The chain combines TRBV7-9 with TRBJ2-3; D uncertain. From germline, CDR1 is SEHNR and CDR2 FQNEAQ (reference sequence). The CDR3 spans 16 residues. The CDR3 loop is CASSLAPGQGTDTQYF. CDR3 coding DNA: TGCGCCAGCAGCTTGGCCCCGGGTCAAGGGACAGATACGCAGTATTTT.

This CDR3 reads CAISESNHGFNYGYTF. The DNA for the CDR3 is TGTGCCATCAGTGAGTCGAATCACGGCTTTAACTATGGCTACACCTTC. The rearrangement joins TRBV10-3 to TRBJ1-2; the D is unclear. Germline assignment: CDR1 ENHRY and CDR2 SYGVKD. The length of the CDR3 is 16 residues. Trimming removed 0 bases from V and 1 base from J, with 12 bases in between.

In this sample, this clonotype turned up a few times. The chain links TRBV7-2 to TRBJ2-4; D uncertain. CDR1 is SGHTA, CDR2 FQGNSA, per germline. There are 12 residues in the CDR3. V lost 3 bases and J lost 13, with 13 bases in between. CDR3 residues: CASSLSGFEQYF. In DNA form, the CDR3 reads TGTGCCAGCAGCTTGTCTGGGTTTGAGCAGTACTTC.

The chain employs TRBV13 and TRBJ1-2, with D perhaps TRBD1 (6 bases). The CDR3 covers 15 residues. The ends were cut back, 3 bases at V and 5 bases at J, with 16 bases in the middle. CDR1 and CDR2 from the germline V gene are PRHDT and FYEKMQ (reference sequence). The CDR3 loop is CASSLISGVRYGYTF. The CDR3 nucleotides read TGTGCCAGCAGCTTGATATCAGGGGTCAGGTATGGCTACACCTTC.

This clonotype was observed a handful of times. This sequence joins TRBV7-8 and TRBJ2-5, with D perhaps matching TRBD1 (5 bases). The CDR3 sequence is 14 residues long. The V and J ends lost 7 bases and 11 bases respectively, with 23 bases between them. Germline-derived CDR1 and CDR2 are SGHVS and FQNEAQ. The CDR3 bases are TGTGCCAGCAACCGGTCGACAGCCTACAATGAGCAGTACTTC. Protein product: CASNRSTAYNEQYF.

This chain uses TRBV24-1 with TRBJ2-4; 7 bases agree with TRBD1. V shed 3 bases and J 1 base; nucleotides not matched to a gene: 5. The length of the CDR3 is 16 residues. Germline CDR1 is KGHDR and CDR2 is SFDVKD. In DNA, the CDR3 is TGTGCCACCAGTGATCCCCAGGGGGAGGCCAAAAACATTCAGTACTTC. Residues: CATSDPQGEAKNIQYF.

The chain employs TRBV6-4 and TRBJ1-2, with 7 nucleotides matching TRBD1. Germline-derived CDR1 and CDR2 are MRHNA and SNTAGT. This CDR3 comprises 15 residues. The ends lost 4 bases at V and 5 bases at J; junction bases unmatched: 10. The CDR3 loop is CASSADDRAIYGYTF. The CDR3 coding sequence is TGTGCCAGCAGTGCCGACGACAGGGCTATATATGGCTACACCTTC.

This clonotype was seen only a few times. The V gene is TRBV6-5, the J gene TRBJ2-1; D tentatively reads TRBD1 or TRBD2 (6 bases each). The ends were cut back, 8 bases at V and 5 bases at J, with 19 bases in the middle. Germline CDR1 MNHEY, CDR2 SVGAGI. CDR3 length: 15 amino acids. The CDR3 sequence: CASQTTGAGNNEQFF. Written as DNA, the CDR3 is TGTGCCAGCCAAACAACGGGGGCAGGCAACAATGAGCAGTTCTTC.

The chain carries TRBV20-1 and TRBJ1-5; 7 bases line up with TRBD1. V lost 5 bases, J lost 4 bases, and 5 bases stayed unmatched. Germline CDR1 DFQATT, CDR2 SNEGSKA (reference sequence). The CDR3 runs to 13 residues. This CDR3 reads CSAGGTDNQPQHF. CDR3 nucleotide sequence: TGCAGTGCTGGCGGGACAGATAATCAGCCCCAGCATTTT.

This clonotype was found once. This chain links TRBV7-9 with TRBJ2-6; TRBD1 matches at 7 bases. CDR1 and CDR2 from the germline V gene are SEHNR and FQNEAQ (reference sequence). The CDR3 spans 17 residues. J was trimmed by 0 bases and V by 3 bases; bases with no gene match: 5. In nucleotides, the CDR3 is TGTGCCAGCAGCTTCCGGGACAGTAGCTCTGGGGCCAACGTCCTGACTTTC. It translates to CASSFRDSSSGANVLTF.

This chain uses TRBV29-1 with TRBJ2-1; 9 nucleotides agree with TRBD1. Losses at the gene ends were 5 bases for V and 6 bases for J; bases not matched to a gene: 11. CDR1 and CDR2 (germline): SQVTM, ANQGSEA. The CDR3 spans 15 residues. The DNA for the CDR3 is TGCAGCGTTTACGTCCCCTTGACAGGGGGCAATGAGCAGTTCTTC. This sequence encodes CSVYVPLTGGNEQFF.

V and J are TRBV7-2 and TRBJ2-1; 11 bases map to TRBD1. CDR1 is SGHTA and CDR2 is FQGNSA in the germline V gene. The CDR3 contains 16 residues. Unmatched junction bases numbered 5, after V lost 1 base and J lost 6 bases. The CDR3 here is CASSLVSGQGANEQFF. Written as DNA, the CDR3 is TGTGCCAGCAGCTTAGTTTCCGGACAGGGGGCCAATGAGCAGTTCTTC.

The chain joins TRBV3-1 to TRBJ2-7; possibly TRBD1 or TRBD2 for D (6 bases each). The germline V gene has CDR1 LGHDT and CDR2 YNNKEL (reference sequence). The CDR3 runs to 15 residues. The ends were cut back, 4 bases at V and 5 bases at J, with 18 bases in the middle. CDR3 DNA sequence: TGTGCCAGCAGCCCAAAAGAATTTAGGGGGGACGAGCAGTACTTC. Translating it yields CASSPKEFRGDEQYF.

This rearrangement joins TRBV5-1 to TRBJ1-1; D is ambiguous. Germline assignment: CDR1 SGHRS and CDR2 YFSETQ. The CDR3 extends over 15 amino acids. Trimming took off 0 bases at V and 1 base at J, with 10 bases between the two ends. CDR3 region: CASSLAYRPNTEAFF. The CDR3 DNA is TGCGCCAGCAGCTTGGCGTACAGACCGAACACTGAAGCTTTCTTT.

The chain recombines TRBV7-9 with TRBJ1-3; D gene uncertain. Deletions cut 3 bases from V and 0 bases from J, with 12 bases between. CDR1 and CDR2 from the germline V gene are SEHNR and FQNEAQ (reference sequence). This CDR3 has 16 residues. In DNA, the CDR3 is TGTGCCAGCAGCTTGAGGCCGTCGGACTCTGGAAACACCATATATTTT. This gives the protein CASSLRPSDSGNTIYF.

This clonotype was seen a few times. The rearrangement links TRBV5-1 to TRBJ1-4; D ambiguous. CDR1 is SGHRS, CDR2 YFSETQ, per germline. The ends were cut back, 1 base at V and 4 bases at J, with 11 bases in the middle. The CDR3 consists of 15 residues. CDR3 protein: CASSLSTLGNEKLFF. CDR3 sequence (DNA): TGCGCCAGCAGCTTGAGCACCCTGGGTAATGAAAAACTGTTTTTT.

This clonotype was observed a few times. The chain uses TRBV24-1 and TRBJ2-1; tentative D call: TRBD1 (6 bases). CDR1 is KGHDR, CDR2 SFDVKD, per germline. This CDR3 is 14 amino acids long. The germline V and J ends were trimmed by 2 bases and 6 bases, with 10 bases remaining between them. CDR3 nucleotides: TGTGCCACCAGTGATTACGGCAGGGGCAATGAGCAGTTCTTC. Its protein is CATSDYGRGNEQFF.

With respect to this clonotype: Since the CDR3 does not end with the conserved phenylalanine or tryptophan, this likely comes from a read error. The chain has TRBV9 and TRBJ2-1; TRBD2 might be the D (5 bases). V gave up 3 bases and J gave up 0 bases, with 10 bases separating them. The CDR3 is 15 residues long. CDR1 SGDLS and CDR2 YYNGEE come from the germline V gene. The CDR3 loop is CASSAAVSSYNEQFV. The CDR3 nucleotides read TGTGCCAGCAGCGCAGCGGTTAGCTCCTACAATGAGCAGTTCGTC.

This clonotype was found a few times. The CDR3 DNA reads TGCAGTGCTAGAGATCTTGATTCTGGGGCCAACGTCCTGACTTTC. It is translated as CSARDLDSGANVLTF. The J gene is TRBJ2-6, the V gene TRBV20-1; no firm D call. Trimming took off 0 bases at V and 1 base at J, with 7 bases between the two ends. This CDR3 comprises 15 residues. From germline, CDR1 is DFQATT and CDR2 SNEGSKA (reference sequence).

The chain has TRBV5-1 and TRBJ2-5, with TRBD2 matching over 11 bases. CDR1 and CDR2 (germline): SGHRS, YFSETQ. The CDR3 has 19 residues. J gave up 4 bases and V 0 bases, and 14 bases lay outside the gene matches. The CDR3 sequence: CASSLALAGGFSLGETQYF. The CDR3 region has the DNA TGCGCCAGCAGCTTGGCTCTAGCGGGGGGCTTTTCCCTTGGAGAGACCCAGTACTTC. Looking up the rest from reference TRBV5-1 and TRBJ2-5 gives the full variable domain: KAGVTQTPRYLIKTRGQQVTLSCSPISGHRSVSWYQQTPGQGLQFLFEYFSETQRNKGNFPGRFSGRQFSNSRSEMNVSTLELGDSALYLCASSLALAGGFSLGETQYFGPGTRLLVL.

This clonotype appeared a few times. The chain links TRBV20-1 to TRBJ2-1; 7 bases line up with TRBD2. V lost 5 bases to trimming and J lost 8 bases; unmatched junction nucleotides: 3. CDR1 and CDR2 from the germline V gene are DFQATT and SNEGSKA (reference sequence). This CDR3 spans 11 amino acids. CDR3: CSAGGRDEQFF. In nucleotides, the CDR3 is TGCAGTGCTGGTGGGAGGGATGAGCAGTTCTTC.

The chain carries TRBV6-2 or TRBV6-3 and TRBJ2-4, with 10 nucleotides matching TRBD1. Germline CDR1 and CDR2: MNHEY and SVGEGT. With V trimmed by 6 bases and J by 8 bases, 4 bases remained unmatched. CDR3 length: 13 amino acids. As DNA, the CDR3 is TGTGCCAGCAGATCCGGGACAGGGGACATTCAGTACTTC. Its translation: CASRSGTGDIQYF.

The genes are TRBV27 and TRBJ1-2; weak D call: TRBD1 (5 bases). The CDR3 extends over 18 amino acids. Trimming cost V 1 base and J 0 bases, with 18 bases left between them. Germline V lookup: CDR1 MNHEY, CDR2 SMNVEV (reference sequence). The DNA of the CDR3 is TGTGCCAGCAGTTTATATAGTACGGGGGATGAAGCTAACTATGGCTACACCTTC. This sequence encodes CASSLYSTGDEANYGYTF.

This clonotype was counted a few times. The J gene is TRBJ2-7, the V gene TRBV11-1, with 7 bases matching TRBD1. This CDR3 comprises 17 residues. Germline V gene data show CDR1 as SGHAT and CDR2 as FQDESV (reference sequence). V lost 0 bases and J lost 0; bases outside the gene matches: 8. The CDR3 DNA reads TGTGCCAGCAGCTTAGCCTTGGGACAGATAGCCTCCTACGAGCAGTACTTC. It encodes CASSLALGQIASYEQYF.

The chain has TRBV5-1 and TRBJ2-7; perhaps TRBD1 as D (6 bases). This CDR3 is 16 amino acids long. Per the germline V gene, CDR1 is SGHRS and CDR2 is YFSETQ. Trimming took 0 bases from V and 0 from J, leaving 13 bases between them. CDR3 DNA sequence: TGCGCCAGCAGCTTGGATACGGACAGCAGCTCCTACGAGCAGTACTTC. Its translation: CASSLDTDSSSYEQYF.

This chain uses TRBV15 with TRBJ2-2; D may be TRBD2 (5 bases). Trimming shortened V by 1 base and J by 3 bases, and 9 bases separated the two germline ends. The germline V gene encodes CDR1 LNHNV and CDR2 YYDKDF (reference sequence). CDR3 length: 15 amino acids. This chain's CDR3 is CATSRGERDTGELFF. CDR3 nucleotides: TGTGCCACCAGCAGAGGGGAGAGGGACACCGGGGAGCTGTTTTTT.

In this sample, this clonotype turned up many times. This chain links TRBV7-3 with TRBJ2-7; weak D call: TRBD2 (5 bases). Germline values: CDR1 SGHTA, CDR2 FQGTGA. V was shortened by 6 bases and J by 6 bases, with 12 bases between the two germline ends. The CDR3 has 12 residues. In nucleotides, the CDR3 is TGTGCCAGCAGTACCCCCGGAGGCGAGCAGTACTTC. As protein: CASSTPGGEQYF.

The V gene is TRBV13, the J gene TRBJ1-2; D might be TRBD1 (6 bases). CDR1 is PRHDT and CDR2 is FYEKMQ in the germline V gene (reference sequence). This CDR3 is 13 amino acids long. Trimming stripped 5 bases from V and 4 bases from J, with 11 bases between. Here the CDR3 reads CASSPQGIYGYTF. The CDR3, as DNA: TGTGCCAGCAGCCCGCAGGGGATCTATGGCTACACCTTC. Full variable domain (remainder filled in from reference TRBV13 and TRBJ1-2): AAGVIQSPRHLIKEKRETATLKCYPIPRHDTVYWYQQGPGQDPQFLISFYEKMQSDKGSIPDRFSAQQFSDYHSELNMSSLELGDSALYFCASSPQGIYGYTFGSGTRLTVV.